Each of the 28 T cell receptor beta chains below was sequenced from the same sample in a study of T cells after yellow fever vaccination. TCRdb reprocessed the 5' RACE reads via MiXCR and lists one record per CDR3 protein. The top ten hold more than 12% of the sample, which has hundreds of thousands of distinct CDR3 sequences, 9% to 15% seen once. The sample here was PBMCs, taken on the day of the yellow fever booster vaccination. Receptors were obtained from a man aged 25-45 years who received the YFV17D yellow fever vaccine.

The gene calls are TRBV9 and TRBJ2-3; 10 bases align to TRBD2. Germline values: CDR1 SGDLS, CDR2 YYNGEE. J lost 4 bases, V lost 3 bases, and 5 bases had no gene match. This CDR3 comprises 15 residues. Here the CDR3 reads CASSASGSRPDTQYF. The CDR3 nucleotides read TGTGCCAGCAGCGCTAGCGGGAGTCGCCCAGATACGCAGTATTTT.

The rearrangement joins TRBV3-1 to TRBJ2-5; D is ambiguous. Germline CDR1 LGHDT, CDR2 YNNKEL (reference sequence). The CDR3 runs 15 residues. Trimming removed 1 base at V and 2 bases at J, with 11 bases between. The CDR3 region has the DNA TGTGCCAGCAGCCAAGGTTTGCAAGGACAAGAGACCCAGTACTTC. As protein: CASSQGLQGQETQYF.

V and J are TRBV20-1 and TRBJ1-2, with D maybe TRBD1 (6 bases). Germline CDR1 is DFQATT and CDR2 is SNEGSKA (reference sequence). The CDR3 contains 13 residues. V was trimmed by 6 bases and J by 0 bases, leaving 11 bases between them. This CDR3 is CSAMDRANYGYTF. For the CDR3, the DNA is TGCAGTGCAATGGACAGAGCTAACTATGGCTACACCTTC.

This clonotype has more than one count but fewer than ten. V and J are TRBV5-1 and TRBJ2-1; maybe TRBD2 (5 bases). Germline V gene sequence: CDR1 SGHRS, CDR2 YFSETQ. Trimming cost V 2 bases and J 0 bases, with 15 bases left between them. There are 17 residues in the CDR3. The CDR3 spells CASSFLPPGSSYNEQFF. In DNA, the CDR3 is TGCGCCAGCAGCTTCCTCCCCCCGGGGAGCTCCTACAATGAGCAGTTCTTC.

The chain uses TRBV28 and TRBJ2-7; TRBD1 is a possible D gene (5 bases). The CDR3 runs to 14 residues. Trimming took off 6 bases at V and 2 bases at J, with 14 bases between the two ends. Germline CDR1 and CDR2: MDHEN and SYDVKM. CDR3 nucleotide sequence: TGTGCCAGCAGGGGGCCCATACCACCCTACGAGCAGTACTTC. This sequence encodes CASRGPIPPYEQYF.

This sequence joins TRBV5-4 and TRBJ2-7; 8 bases match TRBD2. Germline values: CDR1 SGHNT, CDR2 YYREEE (reference sequence). With 4 bases clipped from V and 3 bases from J, the junction kept 3 bases outside the gene matches. The CDR3 is 13 amino acids. CDR3 sequence: CASSDGGGYEQYF. DNA of the CDR3: TGTGCCAGCAGCGACGGGGGGGGCTACGAGCAGTACTTC.

This clonotype was seen a few times. DNA of the CDR3: TGTGCCAGCAGCCAGCGGGAGGCCTCCTACGAGCAGTACTTC. It translates to CASSQREASYEQYF. This chain links TRBV6-1 with TRBJ2-7, with 9 bases fitting TRBD2. From germline, CDR1 is MNHNS and CDR2 SASEGT. V gave up 6 bases and J gave up 0 bases; unmatched junction bases: 3. The CDR3 covers 14 residues.

The table lists this clonotype with a few counts. This may be a read error, as it is one base from a much larger clone. This chain uses TRBV5-1 with TRBJ2-7; 15 bases are shared with TRBD2. Germline-derived CDR1 and CDR2 are SGHRS and YFSETQ. CDR3 length equals 16 residues. V trimming: 0 bases; J trimming: 5 bases; junction bases outside the gene matches: 3. CDR3 coding DNA: TGCGCCAGCAGCTTGGCCGGGACTAGCGGGGGGCACGAGCAGTACTTC. Translating gives CASSLAGTSGGHEQYF.

This chain uses TRBV7-2 with TRBJ2-7; D remains ambiguous. CDR3 length equals 13 residues. Germline CDR1 is SGHTA and CDR2 is FQGNSA. V shed 5 bases and J shed 2 bases, with 10 bases lying between them. The CDR3, as DNA: TGTGCCAGCAGCCTAAACCACCCCTACGAGCAGTACTTC. Protein product: CASSLNHPYEQYF. The whole variable domain, filled in from reference TRBV7-2 and TRBJ2-7, reads GAGVSQSPSNKVTEKGKDVELRCDPISGHTALYWYRQSLGQGLEFLIYFQGNSAPDKSGLPSDRFSAERTGGSVSTLTIQRTQQEDSAVYLCASSLNHPYEQYFGPGTRLTVT.

The chain uses TRBV29-1 and TRBJ1-2, with TRBD1 as a possible D gene (5 bases). The V end lost 2 bases, the J end lost 6 bases, and 13 bases lay between the germline ends. The germline V gene has CDR1 SQVTM and CDR2 ANQGSEA. This CDR3 has 13 residues. CDR3 amino acids: CSVEHWEGNGYTF. CDR3 nucleotide sequence: TGCAGCGTTGAACACTGGGAGGGGAATGGCTACACCTTC.

The chain uses TRBV6-4 and TRBJ2-4, with a possible D match to TRBD1 (5 bases). The germline CDR1 and CDR2 sequences are MRHNA and SNTAGT. Trimming took 5 bases from V and 0 from J, leaving 14 bases between them. This CDR3 contains 16 residues. The CDR3 DNA is TGTGCCAGCAGTAGTAGGGGCAGCCTAGCCAAAAACATTCAGTACTTC. Translated: CASSSRGSLAKNIQYF.

This clonotype was seen many times. The CDR3 DNA follows: TGTGCCAGCAGTTATTCGACAGGGAATCAGCCCCAGCATTTT. The encoded protein is CASSYSTGNQPQHF. The rearrangement links TRBV6-5 to TRBJ1-5; 7 nucleotides agree with TRBD1. V trimming: 3 bases; J trimming: 4 bases; junction bases outside the gene matches: 3. The germline V gene has CDR1 MNHEY and CDR2 SVGAGI. This CDR3 contains 14 residues.

The rearrangement links TRBV5-1 to TRBJ2-7, with TRBD2 as a possible D gene (5 bases). Looked up from germline, CDR1 is SGHRS and CDR2 is YFSETQ. With 4 bases removed from V and 3 bases from J, the gap between germline ends came to 11 bases. The CDR3 sequence is 13 residues long. DNA of the CDR3: TGCGCCAGCAGCGTGACTATAAACTACGAGCAGTACTTC. This codes for CASSVTINYEQYF.

This clonotype was picked up a small number of times. The chain is built from TRBV12-3 or TRBV12-4 and TRBJ2-7; TRBD1 matches at 7 bases. V was clipped by 6 bases and J by 6 bases; unmatched bases: 8. The CDR3 is 13 amino acids. The CDR3 is CASSIDRVREQYF. The DNA for the CDR3 is TGTGCCAGCAGCATAGACAGGGTACGCGAGCAGTACTTC.

This clonotype was observed a few times. CDR3 DNA: TGCGCCAGCAGCCAAGATTTCGCAGGGGCCTATGGCTACACCTTC. As protein: CASSQDFAGAYGYTF. The rearrangement uses TRBV4-3 and TRBJ1-2; the D gene is possibly TRBD1 (6 bases). From germline, CDR1 is LGHNA and CDR2 YSLEER. The CDR3 runs 15 residues. The V end lost 0 bases, the J end lost 4 bases, and 12 bases lay between the germline ends.

The table lists this clonotype with a few counts. The chain links TRBV7-8 to TRBJ2-2; 7 bases agree with TRBD1. The junction had 8 bases not matched to a gene; V was cut back by 6 bases and J by 1 base. The CDR3 sequence is 16 residues long. Germline values: CDR1 SGHVS, CDR2 FQNEAQ. Here the CDR3 reads CASRLQGSLNTGELFF. The CDR3 nucleotides read TGTGCCAGCAGACTACAGGGGTCACTGAACACCGGGGAGCTGTTTTTT.

This clonotype has just a few counts. This chain joins TRBV5-1 and TRBJ2-5, with 15 bases matching TRBD2. Germline V gives CDR1 SGHRS, CDR2 YFSETQ. The ends lost 3 bases at V and 1 base at J; junction bases unmatched: 10. The CDR3 has 19 residues. The CDR3 region is CASSSGLAGGTLLQETQYF. CDR3 sequence (DNA): TGCGCCAGCAGCTCGGGACTAGCGGGAGGAACTCTCCTCCAAGAGACCCAGTACTTC.

The table lists this clonotype with many counts. The rearrangement joins TRBV5-5 to TRBJ2-5; D remains ambiguous. The CDR3 length is 12 residues. Trimming pared 5 bases from V and 2 bases from J, leaving 7 bases between. The germline V gene has CDR1 SGHKS and CDR2 YYEKEE (reference sequence). The CDR3 sequence is CASSQTQETQYF. The DNA of the CDR3 is TGTGCCAGCAGTCAAACTCAAGAGACCCAGTACTTC.

The CDR3 DNA follows: TGTGCCAGCAGCTTAGCGCAGGGGGTGAGGGAGCAGTACTTC. Its protein product is CASSLAQGVREQYF. The chain uses TRBV7-2 and TRBJ2-7; 7 bases fit TRBD1. Germline CDR1 is SGHTA and CDR2 is FQGNSA. The CDR3 spans 14 residues. With V trimmed by 0 bases and J by 7 bases, 6 bases remained unmatched.

V gene TRBV20-1 combines with J gene TRBJ1-1; the D gene is possibly TRBD1 (6 bases). Trimming took 4 bases from V and 7 from J, leaving 16 bases between them. From germline, CDR1 is DFQATT and CDR2 SNEGSKA (reference sequence). The CDR3 is 13 residues long. For the CDR3, the DNA is TGCAGTGCTATACAGGGAACGGCGATTGAAGCTTTCTTT. Translated: CSAIQGTAIEAFF.

This clonotype has more than one count but fewer than ten. This sequence joins TRBV7-2 and TRBJ2-7; possibly TRBD2 for D (5 bases). The CDR3 has 15 residues. V lost 0 bases and J lost 0, with 9 bases in between. CDR1 and CDR2 from the germline V gene are SGHTA and FQGNSA. The CDR3 sequence is CASSLARVSSYEQYF. The CDR3 nucleotides read TGTGCCAGCAGCTTAGCGAGGGTCTCCTCCTACGAGCAGTACTTC.

This clonotype was seen more than once but under ten times. V usage is TRBV6-1 and J usage is TRBJ2-2; 12 bases are a match to TRBD1. Germline V gene lookup returns CDR1 MNHNS and CDR2 SASEGT. The CDR3 consists of 16 residues. V lost 6 bases to trimming and J lost 5 bases; unmatched junction nucleotides: 7. In DNA form, the CDR3 reads TGTGCCAGCAGCCTCGGGACAGGGGGCGCGACCGGGGAGCTGTTTTTT. Residues: CASSLGTGGATGELFF.

Only a few counts were recorded for this clonotype. The chain uses TRBV29-1 and TRBJ2-1; TRBD2 is a possible D gene (5 bases). V lost 7 bases and J 3 bases, leaving 16 bases between the germline ends. CDR3 size: 14 residues. Germline V lookup: CDR1 SQVTM, CDR2 ANQGSEA. CDR3 DNA sequence: TGCAGCGCCCACGCCCCGGGGAGCTACAATGAGCAGTTCTTC. The encoded protein is CSAHAPGSYNEQFF.

The chain joins TRBV4-3 to TRBJ2-6; D ambiguous. The CDR3 spans 17 residues. Trimming removed 3 bases at V and 4 bases at J, with 16 bases between. CDR1 is LGHNA, CDR2 YSLEER, per germline. This chain's CDR3 is CASSQDTVLSGANVLTF. The CDR3 bases are TGCGCCAGCAGCCAGGATACCGTACTCTCGGGGGCCAACGTCCTGACTTTC.

This clonotype was seen more than once but under ten times. The V gene is TRBV7-9, the J gene TRBJ2-1; the D gene is possibly TRBD1 (5 bases). The V gene's germline CDR1 is SEHNR and CDR2 FQNEAQ (reference sequence). Trimming removed 1 base at V and 5 bases at J, with 15 bases between. The CDR3 spans 16 residues. The chain's CDR3 is CASSLGQTPINNEQFF. The CDR3 nucleotides read TGTGCCAGCAGCTTAGGACAGACTCCGATAAACAATGAGCAGTTCTTC.

The chain carries TRBV20-1 and TRBJ1-4; D is perhaps TRBD1 (5 bases). Trimming stripped 6 bases from V and 5 bases from J, with 10 bases between. Per germline, CDR1 DFQATT and CDR2 SNEGSKA (reference sequence). The CDR3 has 12 residues. The CDR3 DNA reads TGCAGTGCAACGGGACCGAATGAAAAACTGTTTTTT. It codes for CSATGPNEKLFF.

The chain has TRBV7-2 and TRBJ2-5; 9 bases map to TRBD2. Germline CDR1 is SGHTA and CDR2 is FQGNSA. CDR3 length: 14 amino acids. Trimming took 5 bases from V and 3 from J; bases not matched to a gene: 4. The CDR3 reads CASSLTSGEETQYF. DNA of the CDR3: TGTGCCAGCAGCCTGACTAGCGGAGAAGAGACCCAGTACTTC.

The rearrangement joins TRBV7-2 to TRBJ2-1; weak D call: TRBD1 (5 bases). CDR1 is SGHTA and CDR2 is FQGNSA in the germline V gene. V gave up 4 bases and J gave up 0 bases, with 13 bases separating them. The CDR3 length is 16 residues. The DNA for the CDR3 is TGTGCCAGCAGCTCCCCGCCAGGACACTCCTACAATGAGCAGTTCTTC. It encodes CASSSPPGHSYNEQFF.